Listed here are 17 T cell receptor beta chains from one sample, sequenced in a study of shared T cell receptors in the human thymus. The data were produced by immunoSEQ multiplex PCR, yet TCRdb's version contains in-frame clones alone and is incomplete. The sample lists 550,000 to 800,000 clones, approximately 85% seen once, with 0.0095% to 0.013% in the top ten. The data were also submitted as part of a second study, on human thymus T cells.

Sequenced material: thymocytes. All receptors come from a girl under three years old with a congenital heart defect.

A remark on this clone: Other DNA sequences in this sample translate to the same CDR3. Here the CDR3 reads CASSLSGQAGYEQYF. The DNA of the CDR3 is TGTGCCAGCAGTTTATCGGGGCAGGCAGGCTACGAGCAGTACTTC. The rearrangement uses TRBV27 and TRBJ2-7, with D possibly matching TRBD1 (5 bases). CDR3 length: 15 amino acids. Trimming pared 0 bases from V and 3 bases from J, leaving 12 bases between. Germline CDR1 MNHEY, CDR2 SMNVEV (reference sequence).

As concerns this clone: One end of the junction fails to match germline, which may point to a read error. In the same sample, other DNA sequences code for this CDR3. The chain is built from TRBV2 and TRBJ1-1; a weak D match, TRBD1 (5 bases). The CDR3 consists of 16 residues. Per the germline V gene, CDR1 is SNHLY and CDR2 is FYNNEI. CDR3 loop: CARRRSVQGKNTEAFF. The CDR3 DNA is TGTGCCAGACGAAGGTCGGTCCAGGGCAAGAACACTGAGGCTTTCTTT.

This clone has only one observation. The V gene is TRBV5-1, the J gene TRBJ2-1, with 7 bases lining up with TRBD1. CDR3 size: 18 residues. V lost 4 bases and J lost 3; bases outside the gene matches: 16. The germline V gene has CDR1 SGHRS and CDR2 YFSETQ. The CDR3 loop is CASSERRDRERVYNEQFF. The CDR3 region has the DNA TGCGCCAGCAGCGAACGCCGCGACAGGGAGAGGGTCTACAATGAGCAGTTCTTC.

The V and J genes are TRBV12-5 and TRBJ2-6; 8 nucleotides line up with TRBD1. The germline CDR1 and CDR2 sequences are LGHNT and FRNRAP. The V segment lost 0 bases and the J segment 1 base; nucleotides outside the gene matches: 8. The CDR3 loop spans 19 amino acids. CDR3 sequence (DNA): TGTGCTAGTGGTTTGGTACGAGCAGGGGGCTATTCTGGGGCCAACGTCCTGACTTTC. Translated, it gives CASGLVRAGGYSGANVLTF.

V is TRBV12-5 and J is TRBJ1-2; D is undetermined. Germline V gene lookup returns CDR1 LGHNT and CDR2 FRNRAP. V lost 1 base to trimming and J lost 8 bases, with 14 bases between them. CDR3 length: 14 residues. The CDR3 DNA is TGTGCTAGTGGTTTGGACCAAAAACGAGGAGGCTACACCTTC. It yields the protein CASGLDQKRGGYTF.

This clone was seen once. The chain has TRBV28 and TRBJ2-3; weak D call: TRBD2 (6 bases). CDR3 size: 17 residues. V shed 0 bases and J shed 0 bases, with 13 bases lying between them. CDR1 is MDHEN and CDR2 is SYDVKM in the germline V gene. The CDR3 DNA reads TGTGCCAGCAGTTTATGCGGGAGAACACCTAGCACAGATACGCAGTATTTT. Its protein product is CASSLCGRTPSTDTQYF.

V usage is TRBV11-2 and J usage is TRBJ2-7; TRBD1 matches 7 bases. CDR1 SGHAT and CDR2 FQNNGV come from the germline V gene. This CDR3 contains 15 residues. The V segment lost 5 bases and the J segment 2 bases; nucleotides outside the gene matches: 9. The DNA for the CDR3 is TGTGCCAGCAGCCCAACCGGGACAGTGACCTACGAGCAGTACTTC. Translation: CASSPTGTVTYEQYF.

This clone showed up just a few times. The chain employs TRBV7-9 and TRBJ1-6; D might be TRBD1 (6 bases). The germline V and J ends were trimmed by 2 bases and 7 bases, with 12 bases remaining between them. Germline CDR1 SEHNR, CDR2 FQNEAQ (reference sequence). The CDR3 length is 15 residues. The CDR3 region has the DNA TGTGCCAGCAGCTTACGACAGGATTGGAATTCACCCCTCCACTTT. It codes for CASSLRQDWNSPLHF.

The chain recombines TRBV7-9 with TRBJ1-5, with 7 bases that match TRBD1. The CDR3 contains 18 residues. Germline CDR1 SEHNR, CDR2 FQNEAQ (reference sequence). J lost 5 bases, V lost 5 bases, and 18 bases had no gene match. CDR3 DNA sequence: TGTGCCAGCAGCCCAGACAGGGTGCCCCGAGTCGACCATCAGCCCCAGCATTTT. It yields the protein CASSPDRVPRVDHQPQHF. Based on the CDR3 plus reference TRBV7-9 and TRBJ1-5, the full variable domain is DTGVSQNPRHKITKRGQNVTFRCDPISEHNRLYWYRQTLGQGPEFLTYFQNEAQLEKSRLLSDRFSAERPKGSFSTLEIQRTEQGDSAMYLCASSPDRVPRVDHQPQHFGDGTRLSIL.

CDR3 DNA: TGTGCCAGCAGCTTAGTTTCAGCGGATAATGAAAAACTGTTTTTT. Its protein product is CASSLVSADNEKLFF. The chain employs TRBV7-2 and TRBJ1-4; D unclear. There are 15 residues in the CDR3. Germline values: CDR1 SGHTA, CDR2 FQGNSA. The ends were cut back, 1 base at V and 4 bases at J, with 10 bases in the middle.

This chain links TRBV2 with TRBJ1-2; 7 bases line up with TRBD1. There are 14 residues in the CDR3. With 11 bases clipped from V and 1 base from J, the junction kept 10 bases outside the gene matches. Germline V lookup: CDR1 SNHLY, CDR2 FYNNEI. CDR3 nucleotides: TGTGCCGGACAAGCGGACAGGCATAACTATGGCTACACCTTC. Translation: CAGQADRHNYGYTF. Using reference TRBV2 and TRBJ1-2 for the parts outside the CDR3, the full variable domain is EPEVTQTPSHQVTQMGQEVILRCVPISNHLYFYWYRQILGQKVEFLVSFYNNEISEKSEIFDDQFSVERPDGSNFTLKIRSTKLEDSAMYFCAGQADRHNYGYTFGSGTRLTVV.

The chain is built from TRBV12-5 and TRBJ2-7; D may be TRBD2 (6 bases). This CDR3 region has 14 residues. V was pared by 7 bases and J by 1 base, with 14 bases between. The V gene's germline CDR1 is LGHNT and CDR2 FRNRAP. CDR3 protein: CASATRGGSYEQYF. In DNA form, the CDR3 reads TGTGCTAGTGCCACGAGGGGAGGATCCTACGAGCAGTACTTC.

This chain uses TRBV6-1 with TRBJ1-2; D remains unclear. This CDR3 has 16 residues. Germline V gene sequence: CDR1 MNHNS, CDR2 SASEGT. V was trimmed by 4 bases and J by 0 bases, leaving 15 bases between them. CDR3 region: CASSGGPFSPNYGYTF. CDR3 nucleotides: TGTGCCAGCAGTGGCGGGCCGTTTTCCCCTAACTATGGCTACACCTTC.

The table lists this clone with a few counts. DNA of the CDR3: TGTGCCAGCAGTTTCCGGGGACAGGGGGTGCGCAATCAGCCCCAGCATTTT. Protein: CASSFRGQGVRNQPQHF. The chain links TRBV28 to TRBJ1-5, with 11 bases identical to TRBD1. The CDR3 consists of 17 residues. CDR1 and CDR2 from the germline V gene are MDHEN and SYDVKM. Trimming cost V 3 bases and J 2 bases; bases outside gene matches: 6.

V gene TRBV5-4 combines with J gene TRBJ2-5; possibly TRBD2 for D (6 bases). V was shortened by 0 bases and J by 0 bases, with 12 bases between the two germline ends. This CDR3 is built from 16 residues. Germline CDR1 SGHNT, CDR2 YYREEE (reference sequence). This chain's CDR3 is CASSLVSAGHQETQYF. CDR3 DNA: TGTGCCAGCAGCTTGGTGTCGGCGGGACACCAAGAGACCCAGTACTTC.

The chain has TRBV4-1 and TRBJ2-7; possibly TRBD1 for D (5 bases). The length of the CDR3 is 19 residues. Between the trimmed V and J ends, which lost 1 base and 2 bases, there was a span of 24 bases. CDR1 is MGHRA and CDR2 is YSYEKL in the germline V gene. CDR3 sequence: CASSQGLVLIQAPTYEQYF. The CDR3 bases are TGCGCCAGCAGCCAAGGGCTCGTTTTGATACAGGCCCCAACCTACGAGCAGTACTTC.

This clone showed up just a few times. The V call is TRBV5-1, the J call TRBJ1-1; D unresolved. V dropped 0 bases and J dropped 7 bases, with 4 bases sitting between them. The CDR3 is 11 amino acids. Germline V lookup: CDR1 SGHRS, CDR2 YFSETQ. Written as DNA, the CDR3 is TGCGCCAGCAGCTTGGACGGTGAAGCTTTCTTT. Its translation is CASSLDGEAFF.